Sequencing of this T cell receptor (beta chain) was carried out in a study of blood T cell repertoires in COVID-19. Germline lookup yields CDR1 KGHSH and CDR2 LQKENI. The CDR3 sequence is 14 residues long. The ends lost 3 bases at V and 5 bases at J; junction bases unmatched: 6. Clones were read by immunoSEQ multiplex PCR, and TCRdb kept only the in-frame ones, dropping some. The data hold 65,000 or so clones, with 80% to 90% observed a single time. The source of this sequence is a man aged 45-65 years with active COVID-19. What was sequenced was peripheral blood. This rearrangement joins TRBV18 to TRBJ1-1; 7 positions agree with TRBD1. This CDR3 is CASSPGQVRTEAFF. In DNA, the CDR3 is TGTGCCAGCTCACCCGGACAGGTACGGACTGAAGCTTTCTTT. Filled out from reference TRBV18 and TRBJ1-1, the complete variable domain reads NAGVMQNPRHLVRRRGQEARLRCSPMKGHSHVYWYRQLPEEGLKFMVYLQKENIIDESGMPKERFSAEFPKEGPSILRIQQVVRGDSAAYFCASSPGQVRTEAFFGQGTRLTVV.